The present TCR beta chain was sequenced within a study of Ad26.COV2.S vaccination and SARS-CoV-2 variants. Study-wide background: Donor was one of the participants in the Ad26.COV2.S arm of the COV1001 trial. Ad26.COV2.S was injected intramuscularly once or twice, 56 days apart. General observations from the study: Placebo recipients showed lower spike-specific TCR breadth than vaccinees.

Using immunoSEQ multiplex PCR, the repertoire was profiled, and TCRdb retains in-frame clones only, with some absent. The sample has around 300,000 clones; less than 90% are singletons. Stated treatment: some 20 received Ad26.COV2.S at low or high dose, single or two shots; about 5 received placebo; per-sample allocation not given. All samples were drawn on day 63, counting from the first vaccine or placebo injection. It was Wuhan-strain SARS-CoV-2 spike that the Ad26 vaccine vector expressed. V lost 6 bases and J 4 bases, leaving 13 bases between the germline ends. CDR3 size: 14 residues. The V gene's germline CDR1 is MNHEY and CDR2 SVGAGI. With regard to this clone: The antigen is unknown.

This sequence originates from a person aged 18 to 59 who received the Ad26.COV2.S COVID-19 vaccine or a placebo. The material was peripheral blood, obtained in a trial of Ad26.COV2.S vaccine versus placebo. The chain combines TRBV6-5 with TRBJ1-5; D not certain. The CDR3 loop reads CASSRLPQNQPQHF. The CDR3 nucleotides are TGTGCCAGCAGCCGCCTCCCACAAAATCAGCCCCAGCATTTT.